Shown below are 3 T cell receptor beta chains from a single sample sequenced in a study of Ad26.COV2.S vaccination and SARS-CoV-2 variants. Noted treatment: around 19 received Ad26.COV2.S at low or high dose, single or two shots; roughly five received placebo; per-sample allocation not given. Sampling took place 63 days after the first vaccine or placebo injection. Clones were read by immunoSEQ multiplex PCR, and TCRdb kept only the in-frame ones, dropping some. The sample has roughly 700,000 clones, roughly nine tenths seen once. This material consisted of peripheral blood, taken in a trial of Ad26.COV2.S vaccine versus placebo. The receptor source for this set is a person between 18 and 60 years old who received the Ad26.COV2.S COVID-19 vaccine or a placebo.

V is TRBV7-6 and J is TRBJ2-5, with D uncertain. CDR3 length equals 14 residues. Germline V lookup: CDR1 SGHVS, CDR2 FNYEAQ. Trimming removed 3 bases at V and 5 bases at J, with 13 bases between. The CDR3: CASSFSERSETQYF. The CDR3 DNA sequence: TGTGCCAGCAGCTTTTCGGAGCGAAGCGAGACCCAGTACTTC.

The V call is TRBV6-6, the J call TRBJ1-5; tentative D call: TRBD1 (6 bases). Trimming took 2 bases from V and 8 from J, leaving 19 bases between them. The CDR3 extends over 16 amino acids. Looked up from germline, CDR1 is MNHNY and CDR2 is SVGAGI (reference sequence). CDR3 nucleotides: TGTGCCAGCAGTTACAAGTACACAGGGATAAAAAAGCCCCAGCATTTT. As protein: CASSYKYTGIKKPQHF.

This clone was seen only once. The chain recombines TRBV10-1 with TRBJ1-2; no clear D. The CDR3 contains 15 residues. V lost 0 bases to trimming and J lost 8 bases, with 16 bases between them. Germline V gene data show CDR1 as WNHNN and CDR2 as SYGVQD (reference sequence). The CDR3: CASSESSPPGRGYTF. CDR3 DNA: TGCGCCAGCAGTGAGTCGAGTCCCCCGGGCAGGGGCTACACCTTC.